This T cell receptor (beta chain) was sequenced during a study of T cell repertoires in ileal Crohn's disease (dated by TCRdb to between 2017 and 2020). Study-level background: The median duration of disease was 7.9 years, and at the time of surgery about 35% of patients were active smokers. Endoscopic postoperative recurrence was defined by a Rutgeerts score above i0. The study was conducted in parallel with a multicentre cohort built to find predictors of early endoscopic recurrence after ileocolonic resection. Surgery was performed for a complication in all patients, with stricturing disease in roughly 61% and penetrating disease in roughly 39%. A total of some 170 mucosal samples from roughly 60 patients were sequenced, collected from several sites on the surgical specimen as well as at postoperative endoscopy. The TCR repertoire was analysed in fewer than 65 patients with Crohn's disease drawn from a prospective multicentre cohort. Roughly half of the patients were given postoperative therapy, with ten to twelve receiving thiopurines and under 20 receiving anti-TNF agents. M6 samples were neoterminal ileum biopsies taken at postoperative colonoscopy.

Around 550 nanograms of biopsy DNA per sample were submitted for commercial TCRB immunosequencing. CDR3 regions were amplified from genomic DNA by Adaptive Biotechnology using a two-step, amplification bias-controlled multiplex PCR. Primers for every V and J gene segment were used in the first PCR, and barcodes and Illumina adapters were added in the second PCR. An Illumina instrument was used to sequence the CDR3 libraries. In the authors' own workflow: Vendor-provided pipelines were combined with custom analysis of raw data in R/Bioconductor under R version 3.3.0. Clonality, ranging from 0 to 1, was calculated as the inverse of the normalised Shannon entropy of all productive clones. The repertoire share taken up by the top 100 clones defined high-frequency clones, and only clones that passed a 95% confidence test were kept. Repertoire diversity was measured with the Simpson index, and overlap between samples was measured with the Morisita-Horn index. What TCRdb holds here is the immuneACCESS table cut down to in-frame rearrangements. Part of the clones is not present; checked against another copy, under half of the missing clones reflect an unresolved V gene, and the others are unexplained. That table furnishes V, J and clone size, whereas the DNA furnished D and trimming. Present in this sample are some 3,000 clones, around 63% of which were seen just once. 15% to 25% of the sample belongs to the ten largest clones.

General findings and caveats noted by the study authors: Endoscopic recurrence was linked to a higher percentage of high-frequency clones at surgery, and recurrence occurred in every patient whose clonality exceeded 26.8% (18/57). Postoperative endoscopy was performed at varying times within the first year after surgery, with a median delay of roughly seven months. Compared with CD4 T cells, sorted CD8 T cells contained more high-frequency clones, which suggests that the mucosal expansions were mostly CD8. Compared with non-smokers, patients who were active smokers at surgery showed a significantly higher proportion of clonal expansions (around 24% vs 18%, p=0.02). Mucosal CD4 and CD8 T cells were sorted and sequenced only in a subgroup of patients, whose size was not stated.

The time point label for this specimen denotes: neoterminal ileum biopsy at postoperative endoscopy, about 6 months after surgery. Eligible patients were adults with ileal or ileocolonic Crohn's disease who had an indication for ileocolonic resection. Whole ileal mucosal biopsies were stored frozen at -80°C before DNA extraction. A TRizol-based method was used to extract genomic DNA from the frozen whole biopsies, and the DNA was quantified with a NanoDrop 2000 spectrophotometer. As to this clone: What antigen it recognizes has not been identified. No base-level quality is on record; no much larger clone is a single base apart.

Sequenced input: ileal tissue. The TCR comes from an adult with Crohn's disease.

The CDR3 sequence is CASSQWITSGNQETQYF. The DNA sequence follows: TGTGCCAGCAGCCAATGGATAACTAGCGGGAACCAAGAGACCCAGTACTTC. In this chain, TRBV14 is recombined with TRBJ2-5; 10 junctional bases match TRBD2. Unmatched junction bases come to 6, with V trimmed by 2 bases and J by 0 bases. CDR1 and CDR2, looked up from the germline V gene, are SGHDN and FVKESK. The CDR3 starts with the cysteine, ends with the phenylalanine, and has 17 residues. Just CDR3 DNA is preserved here, 51 bases in frame from base 1.